This TCR beta chain was profiled in a study of OX40 agonist ivuxolimab in advanced cancers. In the study overall: The costimulatory receptor OX40 (CD134) was targeted by ivuxolimab, a fully human IgG2 agonistic monoclonal antibody. Intravenous ivuxolimab was administered to patients every 2 weeks at six dose levels: 0.01, 0.1, 0.3, 1.5, 3 and 10 mg/kg. Of the approximately 50 patients in dose escalation, about 19 had hepatocellular carcinoma, some 15 had melanoma, 9 had renal cell carcinoma and 9 had head and neck cancer. The dose-escalation cohort was 80% to 90% male with a mean age of about 60 years, ranging from roughly 23 to 85. Patients were allowed to have had prior anti-PD-1, anti-PD-L1 or anti-CTLA-4 therapy, and around 41% of the dose-escalation patients had previously received checkpoint inhibitors. Partial responses occurred in three dose-escalation patients, of whom one had hepatocellular carcinoma and two had cutaneous melanoma. Peripheral TCRbeta sequencing aimed to test whether ivuxolimab altered TCR sequence diversity and caused clonal T-cell expansion. The paper reports the monotherapy dose-escalation portion (N = 52 patients) of the phase I ivuxolimab trial. The paper as a whole reports these results and caveats: In the 0.1-3.0 mg/kg groups, partial responders had among the lowest normalized peripheral clonal expansion, particularly in CD8+ T cells. After ivuxolimab, expanded clones were on average more numerous among CD8+ T cells than among CD4+ T cells. At doses of 0.1 to 3.0 mg/kg, clonal expansion of both CD4+ and CD8+ blood T cells was observed from baseline to week 6. The antigen specificity of the clonally expanded peripheral T cells was not determined. Low levels of normalized T-cell clonal expansion were also seen in some nonresponding patients.

For this clone: The antigen this receptor binds is unknown. Base qualities are missing; no much larger clone stands one base away.

V loses 7 bases of germline sequence and J loses 0 bases, and the interval between the two ends is 6 bases. CDR1 DFQATT and CDR2 SNEGSKA were looked up in the germline V gene (reference sequence). The CDR3 numbers 11 residues from cysteine through phenylalanine. The retained sequence is limited to the CDR3, 33 bases, with the frame set at the first base. Patients with a history of autoimmune disease or receiving systemic immunosuppression were excluded from the trial. Peripheral blood for TCR sequencing was collected from all dose cohorts at baseline, on cycle 4 day 1, and on cycle 7 day 1. Samples came from an open-label, multicenter, first-in-human phase I dose-escalation trial of ivuxolimab. Adults with locally advanced or metastatic melanoma, renal cell, hepatocellular, or head and neck squamous cell carcinoma were enrolled in the trial. Before TCR sequencing, CD4+ T cells and CD8+ T cells from peripheral blood were sorted into separate populations.

Genomic DNA was isolated from the sorted cells so that the TCRbeta CDR3 region could be sequenced. The immunoSEQ Assay was used to sequence the TCRbeta CDR3 regions. As stored in TCRdb, this immuneACCESS dataset retains in-frame rearrangements with V and J assigned. A fraction of the clones does not appear; measured against another copy, unresolved V genes explain less than half of the discrepancy, and the remainder lacks a known reason. Present in this sample are roughly 20,000 clones, 75% to 85% of which were seen just once. Clones ranked in the top ten supply 33% of the sample. Source: CD4+ or CD8+ T cells sorted from blood, taken in a trial of the OX40 agonist ivuxolimab. Here the chain combines TRBV20-1 and TRBJ1-1, with the D gene not clear enough to name. This sequence was found in an adult with an advanced solid tumor such as melanoma, head and neck, liver or kidney cancer. The CDR3 reads CSVTVNTEAFF. The nucleotide sequence reads TGCAGTGTTACAGTGAACACTGAAGCTTTCTTT.